A single sample gave rise to the 2 T cell receptor beta chains below, sequenced in a study of T cells in Graves' hyperthyroidism and ophthalmopathy. The TCR beta CDR3 regions underwent amplification using RNA transcripts as the source. An initial round of RT-PCR targeting the TCR CDR3 relied on the HTBI primer set. One entry per CDR3 protein, called by TCRdb with MiXCR from the multiplex PCR reads. The repertoire holds some 600,000 distinct CDR3 sequences, with more than 11% as singletons. Source material: blood. The receptor set was obtained from a woman in her twenties or thirties with Graves' hyperthyroidism that later progressed to Graves' ophthalmopathy.

This clonotype was counted many times. The genes are TRBV6-1 and TRBJ1-2; 7 bases match TRBD1. With 7 bases clipped from V and 5 bases from J, the junction kept 13 bases outside the gene matches. There are 15 residues in the CDR3. The germline gives CDR1 MNHNS, CDR2 SASEGT. CDR3 sequence (DNA): TGTGCCAGCACCATCTCGAGGGGGACAGAGTATGGCTACACCTTC. Protein sequence: CASTISRGTEYGYTF.

This clonotype was picked up many times. The rearrangement uses TRBV6-2 or TRBV6-3 and TRBJ2-2; perhaps TRBD2 as D (5 bases). Trimming took off 4 bases at V and 5 bases at J, with 11 bases between the two ends. CDR3 length: 14 amino acids. Germline assignment: CDR1 MNHEY and CDR2 SVGEGT. The CDR3 sequence is CASSWTTGTGELFF. The CDR3 coding sequence is TGTGCCAGCAGTTGGACGACGGGGACCGGGGAGCTGTTTTTT.